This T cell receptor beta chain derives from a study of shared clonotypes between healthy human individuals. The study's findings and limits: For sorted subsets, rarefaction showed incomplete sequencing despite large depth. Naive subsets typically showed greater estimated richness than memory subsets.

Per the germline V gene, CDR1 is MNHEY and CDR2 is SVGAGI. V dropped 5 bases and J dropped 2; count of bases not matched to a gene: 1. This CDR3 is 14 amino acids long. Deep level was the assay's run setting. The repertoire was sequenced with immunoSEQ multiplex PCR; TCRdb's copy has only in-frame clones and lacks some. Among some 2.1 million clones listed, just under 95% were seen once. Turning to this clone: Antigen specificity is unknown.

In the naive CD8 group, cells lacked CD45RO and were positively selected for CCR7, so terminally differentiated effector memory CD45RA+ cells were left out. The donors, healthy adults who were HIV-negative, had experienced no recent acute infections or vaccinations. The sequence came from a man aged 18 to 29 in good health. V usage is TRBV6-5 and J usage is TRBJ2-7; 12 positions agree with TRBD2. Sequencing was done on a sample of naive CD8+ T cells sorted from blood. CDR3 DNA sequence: TGTGCCAGCAGTCCTAGCGGGAGGGCCTACGAGCAGTACTTC. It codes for CASSPSGRAYEQYF.